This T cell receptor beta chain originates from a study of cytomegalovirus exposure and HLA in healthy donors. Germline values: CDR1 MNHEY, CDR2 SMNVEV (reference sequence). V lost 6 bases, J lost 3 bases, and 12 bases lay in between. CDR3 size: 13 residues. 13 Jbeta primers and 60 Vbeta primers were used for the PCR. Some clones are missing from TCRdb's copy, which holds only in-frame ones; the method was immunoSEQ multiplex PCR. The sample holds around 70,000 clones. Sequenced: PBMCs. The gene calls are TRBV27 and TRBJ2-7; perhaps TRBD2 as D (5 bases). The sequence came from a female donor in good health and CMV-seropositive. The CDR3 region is CASSPRVNYEQYF. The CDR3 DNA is TGTGCCAGCAGCCCGAGGGTGAACTACGAGCAGTACTTC.